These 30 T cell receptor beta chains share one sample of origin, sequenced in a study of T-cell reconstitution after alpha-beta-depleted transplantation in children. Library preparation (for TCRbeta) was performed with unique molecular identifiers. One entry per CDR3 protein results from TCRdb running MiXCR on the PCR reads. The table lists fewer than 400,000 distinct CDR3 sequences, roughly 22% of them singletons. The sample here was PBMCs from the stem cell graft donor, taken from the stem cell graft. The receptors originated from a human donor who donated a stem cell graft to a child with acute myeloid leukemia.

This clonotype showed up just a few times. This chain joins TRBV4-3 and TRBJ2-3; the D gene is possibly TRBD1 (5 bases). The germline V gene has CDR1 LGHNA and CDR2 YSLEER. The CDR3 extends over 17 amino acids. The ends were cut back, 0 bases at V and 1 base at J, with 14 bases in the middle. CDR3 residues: CASSQDPFPTGTDTQYF. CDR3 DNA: TGCGCCAGCAGCCAAGACCCTTTCCCGACAGGCACAGATACGCAGTATTTT.

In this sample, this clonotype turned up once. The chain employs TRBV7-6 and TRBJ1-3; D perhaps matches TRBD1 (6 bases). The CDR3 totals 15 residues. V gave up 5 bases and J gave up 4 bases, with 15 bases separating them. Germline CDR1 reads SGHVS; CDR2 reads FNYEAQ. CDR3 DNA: TGTGCCAGCAGCCGAACAGGGACCTCCGGAAACACCATATATTTT. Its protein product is CASSRTGTSGNTIYF. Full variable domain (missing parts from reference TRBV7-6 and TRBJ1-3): GAGVSQSPRYKVTKRGQDVALRCDPISGHVSLYWYRQALGQGPEFLTYFNYEAQQDKSGLPNDRFSAERPEGSISTLTIQRTEQRDSAMYRCASSRTGTSGNTIYFGEGSWLTVV.

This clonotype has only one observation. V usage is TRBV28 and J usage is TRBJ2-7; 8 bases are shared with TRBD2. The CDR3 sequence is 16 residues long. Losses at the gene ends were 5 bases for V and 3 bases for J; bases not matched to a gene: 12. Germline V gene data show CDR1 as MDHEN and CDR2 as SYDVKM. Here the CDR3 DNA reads TGTGCCAGCAGTCCCCGGGGGGGGCGGGAGGACTACGAGCAGTACTTC. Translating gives CASSPRGGREDYEQYF.

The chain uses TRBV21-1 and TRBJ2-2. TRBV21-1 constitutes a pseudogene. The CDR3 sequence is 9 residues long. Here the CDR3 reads CASTGELFF. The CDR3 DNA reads TGTGCCAGCACCGGGGAGCTGTTTTTT.

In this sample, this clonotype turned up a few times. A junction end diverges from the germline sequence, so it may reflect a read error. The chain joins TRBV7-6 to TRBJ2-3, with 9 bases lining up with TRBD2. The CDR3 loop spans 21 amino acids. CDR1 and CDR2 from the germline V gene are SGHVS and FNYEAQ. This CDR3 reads CASGLGPGQRDSGTSRDTQYF. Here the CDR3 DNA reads TGTGCCAGCGGCTTGGGGCCGGGACAGCGAGACTCCGGGACTAGCCGAGATACGCAGTATTTT.

DNA of the CDR3: TGCAGTGCTAGAGATTGGCTTCTATACAATGAGCAGTTCTTC. It is translated as CSARDWLLYNEQFF. This chain connects TRBV20-1 to TRBJ2-1; D gene uncertain. In germline, CDR1 is DFQATT, CDR2 SNEGSKA (reference sequence). This CDR3 comprises 14 residues. Trimming stripped 0 bases from V and 4 bases from J, with 10 bases between.

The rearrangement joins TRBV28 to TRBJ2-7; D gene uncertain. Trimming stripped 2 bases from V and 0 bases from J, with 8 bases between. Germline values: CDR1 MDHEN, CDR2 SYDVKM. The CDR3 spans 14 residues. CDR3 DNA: TGTGCCAGCAGTTTAAGGGTCCGCTCCTACGAGCAGTACTTC. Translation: CASSLRVRSYEQYF.

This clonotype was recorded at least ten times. The CDR3 reads CSARLGVSPYNEQFF. In DNA, the CDR3 is TGCAGTGCTAGACTGGGGGTCTCTCCCTACAATGAGCAGTTCTTC. The V gene is TRBV20-1, the J gene TRBJ2-1; D is possibly TRBD1 or TRBD2 (5 bases each). Trimming left V 2 bases short and J 2 bases short, with 13 bases between. In germline, CDR1 is DFQATT, CDR2 SNEGSKA (reference sequence). This CDR3 has 15 amino acids.

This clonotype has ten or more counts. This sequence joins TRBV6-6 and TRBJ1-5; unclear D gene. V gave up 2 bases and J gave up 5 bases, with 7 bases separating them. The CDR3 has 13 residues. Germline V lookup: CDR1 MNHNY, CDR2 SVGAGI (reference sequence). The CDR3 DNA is TGTGCCAGCAGTTACGGAAAGCATCAGCCCCAGCATTTT. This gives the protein CASSYGKHQPQHF.

CDR3 DNA: TGCAGTGCTAGCTCGATCTCCTACAATGAGCAGTTCTTC. Its translation: CSASSISYNEQFF. The chain recombines TRBV20-1 with TRBJ2-1; D is ambiguous. The CDR3 extends over 13 amino acids. Germline V gives CDR1 DFQATT, CDR2 SNEGSKA (reference sequence). V was trimmed by 3 bases and J by 0 bases, leaving 6 bases between them.

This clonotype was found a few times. CDR3 sequence (DNA): TGTGCCAGCTCACTGGACAGTGAGCAGTTCTTC. Amino acid sequence: CASSLDSEQFF. The J gene is TRBJ2-1, the V gene TRBV18; perhaps TRBD1 as D (6 bases). Germline V CDR1 and CDR2: KGHSH, LQKENI. Trimming stripped 4 bases from V and 9 bases from J, with 7 bases between. This CDR3 is 11 amino acids long.

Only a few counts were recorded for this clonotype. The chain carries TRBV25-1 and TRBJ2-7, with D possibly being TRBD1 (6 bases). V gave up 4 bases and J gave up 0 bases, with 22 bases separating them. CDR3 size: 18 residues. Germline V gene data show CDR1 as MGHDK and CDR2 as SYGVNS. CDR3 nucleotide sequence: TGTGCCAGCAGTGGGGTAAACCCAGGGACACCTTCCTCCTACGAGCAGTACTTC. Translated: CASSGVNPGTPSSYEQYF.

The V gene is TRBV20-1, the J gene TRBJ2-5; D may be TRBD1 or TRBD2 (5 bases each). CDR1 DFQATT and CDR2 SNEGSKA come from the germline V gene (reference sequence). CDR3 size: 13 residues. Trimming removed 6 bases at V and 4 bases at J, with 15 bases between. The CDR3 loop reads CSAPKGSRETQYF. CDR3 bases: TGCAGTGCCCCAAAGGGGAGTAGAGAGACCCAGTACTTC.

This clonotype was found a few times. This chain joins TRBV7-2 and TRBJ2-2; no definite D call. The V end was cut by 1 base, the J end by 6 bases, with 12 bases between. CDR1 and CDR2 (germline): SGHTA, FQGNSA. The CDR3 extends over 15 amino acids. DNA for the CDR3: TGTGCCAGCAGCTTAGTCAGCTTCGGTCCCGGGGAGCTGTTTTTT. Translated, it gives CASSLVSFGPGELFF.

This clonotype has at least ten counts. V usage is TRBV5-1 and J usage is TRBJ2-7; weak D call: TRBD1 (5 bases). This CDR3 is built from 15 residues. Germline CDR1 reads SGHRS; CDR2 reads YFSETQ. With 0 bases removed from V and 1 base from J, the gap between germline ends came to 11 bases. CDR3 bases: TGCGCCAGCAGCTTGGGCCCAGGGCCATCCTACGAGCAGTACTTC. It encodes CASSLGPGPSYEQYF.

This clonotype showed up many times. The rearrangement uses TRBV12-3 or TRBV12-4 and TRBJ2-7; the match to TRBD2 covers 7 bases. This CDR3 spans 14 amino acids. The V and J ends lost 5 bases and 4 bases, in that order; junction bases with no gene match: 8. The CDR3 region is CASSLGGKGYEQYF. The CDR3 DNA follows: TGTGCCAGCAGTCTGGGGGGGAAGGGTTACGAGCAGTACTTC.

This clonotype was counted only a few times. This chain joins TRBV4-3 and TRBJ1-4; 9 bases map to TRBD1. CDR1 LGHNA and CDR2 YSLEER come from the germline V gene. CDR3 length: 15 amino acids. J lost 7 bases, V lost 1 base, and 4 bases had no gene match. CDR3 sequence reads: CASSQGTGVGEKLFF. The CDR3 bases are TGCGCCAGCAGCCAAGGGACAGGGGTGGGTGAAAAACTGTTTTTT.

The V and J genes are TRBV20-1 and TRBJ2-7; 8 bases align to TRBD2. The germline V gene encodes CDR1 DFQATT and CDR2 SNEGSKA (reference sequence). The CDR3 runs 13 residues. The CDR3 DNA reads TGCAGCCTAAAGCGGGAGATTCAGGACGAGCAGTACTTC. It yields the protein CSLKREIQDEQYF.

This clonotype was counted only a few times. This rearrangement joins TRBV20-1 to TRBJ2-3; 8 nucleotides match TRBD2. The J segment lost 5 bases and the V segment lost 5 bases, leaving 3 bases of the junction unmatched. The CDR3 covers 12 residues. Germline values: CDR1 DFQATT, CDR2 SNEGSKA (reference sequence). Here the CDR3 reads CSALRGGDTQYF. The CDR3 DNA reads TGCAGTGCTCTACGGGGGGGAGATACGCAGTATTTT.

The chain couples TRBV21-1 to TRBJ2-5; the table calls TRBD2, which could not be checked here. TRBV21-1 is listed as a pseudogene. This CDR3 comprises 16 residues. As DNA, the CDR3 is TGTGCCAGCAGCAAAGCCAAGGGCGGGAGCCAAGAGACCCAGTACTTC. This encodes CASSKAKGGSQETQYF.

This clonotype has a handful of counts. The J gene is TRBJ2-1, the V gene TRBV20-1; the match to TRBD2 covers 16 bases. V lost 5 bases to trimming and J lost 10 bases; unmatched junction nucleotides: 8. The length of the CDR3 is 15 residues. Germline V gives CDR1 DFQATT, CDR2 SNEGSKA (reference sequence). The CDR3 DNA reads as TGCAGTGCTGGGGGGACTAGCGGGAGGGGGGACGAGCAGTTCTTC. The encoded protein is CSAGGTSGRGDEQFF.

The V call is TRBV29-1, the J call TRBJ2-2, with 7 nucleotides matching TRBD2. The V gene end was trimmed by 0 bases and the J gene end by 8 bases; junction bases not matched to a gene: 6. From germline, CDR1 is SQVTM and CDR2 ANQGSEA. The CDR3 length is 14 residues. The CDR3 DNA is TGCAGCGTTGAAGAAGTGGGAGGGGCAGGGGAGCTGTTTTTT. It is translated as CSVEEVGGAGELFF.

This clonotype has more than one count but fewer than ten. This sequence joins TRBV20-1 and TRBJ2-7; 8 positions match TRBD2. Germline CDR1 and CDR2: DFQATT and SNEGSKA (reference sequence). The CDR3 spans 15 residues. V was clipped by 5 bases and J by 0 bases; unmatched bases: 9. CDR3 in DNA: TGCAGTGCTTCCGGGGGGGGCTCCTTCTCCTACGAGCAGTACTTC. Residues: CSASGGGSFSYEQYF.

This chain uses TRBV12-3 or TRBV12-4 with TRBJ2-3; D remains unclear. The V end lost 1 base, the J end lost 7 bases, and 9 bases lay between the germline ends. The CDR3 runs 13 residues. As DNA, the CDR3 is TGTGCCAGCAGTTTAGGTGGCTTAAATACGCAGTATTTT. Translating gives CASSLGGLNTQYF.

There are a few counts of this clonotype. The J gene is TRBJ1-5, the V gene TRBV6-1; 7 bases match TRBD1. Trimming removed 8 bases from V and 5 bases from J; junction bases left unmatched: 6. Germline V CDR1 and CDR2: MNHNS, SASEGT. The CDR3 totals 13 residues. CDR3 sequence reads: CASLEGAYQPQHF. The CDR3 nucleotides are TGTGCCAGCCTTGAGGGGGCCTATCAGCCCCAGCATTTT.

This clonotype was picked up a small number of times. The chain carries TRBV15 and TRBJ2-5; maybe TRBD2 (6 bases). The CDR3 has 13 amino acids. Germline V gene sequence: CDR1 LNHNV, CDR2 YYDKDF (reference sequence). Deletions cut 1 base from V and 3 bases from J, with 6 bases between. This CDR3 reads CATSRGREETQYF. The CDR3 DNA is TGTGCCACCAGCAGAGGGAGGGAAGAGACCCAGTACTTC.

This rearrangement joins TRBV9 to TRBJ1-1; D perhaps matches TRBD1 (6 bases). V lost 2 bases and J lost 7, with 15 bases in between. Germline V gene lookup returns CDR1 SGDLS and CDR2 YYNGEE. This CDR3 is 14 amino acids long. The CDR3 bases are TGTGCCAGCAGCGTGGAGGACAGATACATTGAAGCTTTCTTT. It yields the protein CASSVEDRYIEAFF.

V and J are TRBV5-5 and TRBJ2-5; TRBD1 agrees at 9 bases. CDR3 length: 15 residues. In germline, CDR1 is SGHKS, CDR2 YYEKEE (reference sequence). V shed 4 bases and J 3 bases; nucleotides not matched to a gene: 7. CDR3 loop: CASSVWTGVEETQYF. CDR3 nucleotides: TGTGCCAGCAGCGTATGGACAGGGGTGGAAGAGACCCAGTACTTC.

The chain's CDR3 is CASSLFSGPSYEQYF. CDR3 nucleotide sequence: TGCGCCAGCAGCTTGTTTAGCGGGCCTTCCTACGAGCAGTACTTC. The chain links TRBV5-1 to TRBJ2-7; TRBD2 matches at 7 bases. The germline V gene has CDR1 SGHRS and CDR2 YFSETQ. The CDR3 totals 15 residues. V lost 1 base and J lost 1; bases outside the gene matches: 5. Drawing the rest from reference TRBV5-1 and TRBJ2-7, the complete variable domain is KAGVTQTPRYLIKTRGQQVTLSCSPISGHRSVSWYQQTPGQGLQFLFEYFSETQRNKGNFPGRFSGRQFSNSRSEMNVSTLELGDSALYLCASSLFSGPSYEQYFGPGTRLTVT.

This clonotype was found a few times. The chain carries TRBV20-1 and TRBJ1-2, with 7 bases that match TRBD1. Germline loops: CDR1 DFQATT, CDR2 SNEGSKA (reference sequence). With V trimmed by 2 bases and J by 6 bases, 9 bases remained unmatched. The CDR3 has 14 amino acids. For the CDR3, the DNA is TGCAGTGCTAGAAGACAGGGACTGGGGGATGGCTACACCTTC. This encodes CSARRQGLGDGYTF.